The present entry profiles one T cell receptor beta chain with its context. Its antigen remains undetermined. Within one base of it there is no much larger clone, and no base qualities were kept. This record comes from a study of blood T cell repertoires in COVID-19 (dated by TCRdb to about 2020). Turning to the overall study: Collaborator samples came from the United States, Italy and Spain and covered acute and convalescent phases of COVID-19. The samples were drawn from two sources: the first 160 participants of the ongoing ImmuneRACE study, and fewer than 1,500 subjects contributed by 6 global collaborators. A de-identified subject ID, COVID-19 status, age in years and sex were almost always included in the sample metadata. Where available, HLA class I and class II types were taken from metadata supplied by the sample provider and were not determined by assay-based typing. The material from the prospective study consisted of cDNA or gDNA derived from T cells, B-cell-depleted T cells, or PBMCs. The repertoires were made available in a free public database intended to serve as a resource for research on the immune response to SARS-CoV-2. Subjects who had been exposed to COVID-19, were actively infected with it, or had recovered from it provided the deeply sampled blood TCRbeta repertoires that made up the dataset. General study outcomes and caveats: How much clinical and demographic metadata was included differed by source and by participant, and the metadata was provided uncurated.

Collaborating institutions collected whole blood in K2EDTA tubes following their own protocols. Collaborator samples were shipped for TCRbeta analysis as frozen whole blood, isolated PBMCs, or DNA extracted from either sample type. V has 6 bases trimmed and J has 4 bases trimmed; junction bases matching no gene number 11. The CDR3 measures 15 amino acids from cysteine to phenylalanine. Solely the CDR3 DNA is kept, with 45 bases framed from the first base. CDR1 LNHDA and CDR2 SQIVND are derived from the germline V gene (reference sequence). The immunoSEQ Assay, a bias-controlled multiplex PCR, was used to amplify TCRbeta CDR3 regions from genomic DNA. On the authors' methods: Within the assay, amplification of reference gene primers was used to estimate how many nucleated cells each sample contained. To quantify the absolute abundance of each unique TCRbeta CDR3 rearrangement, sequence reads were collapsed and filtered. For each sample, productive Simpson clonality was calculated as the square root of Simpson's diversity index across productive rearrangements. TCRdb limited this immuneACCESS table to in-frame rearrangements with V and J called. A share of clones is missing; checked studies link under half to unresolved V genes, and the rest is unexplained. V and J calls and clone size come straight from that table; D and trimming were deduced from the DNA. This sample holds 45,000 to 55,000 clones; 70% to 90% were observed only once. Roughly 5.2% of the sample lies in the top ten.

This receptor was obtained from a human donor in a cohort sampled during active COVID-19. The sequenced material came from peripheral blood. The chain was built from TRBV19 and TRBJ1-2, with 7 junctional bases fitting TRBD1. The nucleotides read TGTGCCAGTAGACCCCCTGAGGGGACAGTCTATGGCTACACCTTC. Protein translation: CASRPPEGTVYGYTF.